This T cell receptor (beta chain) was sequenced during a study of vaccination and CD4 T cells after COVID-19. Study in general: Six male and four female convalescents took part, two of them Hispanic.

Study-wide results and caveats: Convalescent patients displayed a median around 86% of reactive clones emerging only post-vaccination.

Once obtained from cultured CD4+ T cells, the DNA was sequenced using the Oncomine TCR Beta short-read assay. Each CDR3 protein is one row after TCRdb ran MiXCR on the PCR reads. This sample has approximately 12,000 distinct CDR3 sequences, with under 55% found just once. This clonotype was observed a few times. Its antigen remains unidentified. Indicated treatment: roughly 10-day PBMC culture with coronavirus spike peptide pools or control peptides (ViraFEST assay). ViraFEST stimulated the growth of antigen-specific T cells using peptide pools and subsequently profiled their TCRs by sequencing. The CDR3 covers 16 residues. Germline V CDR1 and CDR2: KGHDR, SFDVKD. The V and J ends lost 3 bases and 2 bases, in that order; junction bases with no gene match: 6.

The sequencing here drew on CD4+ T cells from blood, cultured in vitro, taken before SARS-CoV-2 vaccination. The V call is TRBV24-1, the J call TRBJ1-2; 9 nucleotides match TRBD1. The TCR comes from a human donor who had recovered from COVID-19. In DNA form, the CDR3 reads TGTGCCACCAGTGATATAACCGGGACAGGGAACTATGGCTACACCTTC. Protein: CATSDITGTGNYGYTF.